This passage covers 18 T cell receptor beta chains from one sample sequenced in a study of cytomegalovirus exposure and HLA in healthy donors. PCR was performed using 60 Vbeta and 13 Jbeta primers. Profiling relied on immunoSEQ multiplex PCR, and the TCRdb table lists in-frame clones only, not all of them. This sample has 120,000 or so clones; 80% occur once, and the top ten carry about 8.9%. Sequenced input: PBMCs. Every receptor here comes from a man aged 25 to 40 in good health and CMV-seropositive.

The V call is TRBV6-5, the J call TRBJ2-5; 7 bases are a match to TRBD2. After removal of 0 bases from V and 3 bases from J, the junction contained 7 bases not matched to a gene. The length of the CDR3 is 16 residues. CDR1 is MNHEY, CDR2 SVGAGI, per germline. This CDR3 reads CASSYSWTSGKETQYF. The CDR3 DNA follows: TGTGCCAGCAGTTACTCATGGACTAGTGGGAAAGAGACCCAGTACTTC.

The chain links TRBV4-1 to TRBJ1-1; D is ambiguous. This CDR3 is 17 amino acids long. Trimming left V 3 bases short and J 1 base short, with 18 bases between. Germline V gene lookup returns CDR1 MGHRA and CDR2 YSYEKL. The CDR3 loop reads CASSHPRRVRKNTEAFF. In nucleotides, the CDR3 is TGCGCCAGCAGCCACCCCCGGAGGGTACGGAAGAACACTGAAGCTTTCTTT.

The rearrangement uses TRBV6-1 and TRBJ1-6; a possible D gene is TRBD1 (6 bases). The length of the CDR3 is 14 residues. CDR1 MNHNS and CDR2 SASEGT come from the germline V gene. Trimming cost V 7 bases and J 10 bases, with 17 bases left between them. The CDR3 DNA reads TGTGCCAGCAATCCCAGGGGATTGCACTCACCCCTCCACTTT. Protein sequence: CASNPRGLHSPLHF.

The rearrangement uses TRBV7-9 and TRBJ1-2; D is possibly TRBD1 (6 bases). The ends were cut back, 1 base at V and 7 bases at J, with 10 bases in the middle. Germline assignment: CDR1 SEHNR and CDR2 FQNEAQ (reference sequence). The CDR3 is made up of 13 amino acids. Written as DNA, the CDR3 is TGTGCCAGCAGCTTAGAAGCAGGGGTTGGCTACACCTTC. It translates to CASSLEAGVGYTF. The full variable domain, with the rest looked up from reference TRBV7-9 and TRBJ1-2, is DTGVSQNPRHKITKRGQNVTFRCDPISEHNRLYWYRQTLGQGPEFLTYFQNEAQLEKSRLLSDRFSAERPKGSFSTLEIQRTEQGDSAMYLCASSLEAGVGYTFGSGTRLTVV.

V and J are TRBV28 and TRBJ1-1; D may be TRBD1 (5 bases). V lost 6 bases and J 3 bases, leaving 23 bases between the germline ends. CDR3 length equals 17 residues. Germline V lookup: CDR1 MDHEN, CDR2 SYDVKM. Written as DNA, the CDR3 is TGTGCCAGCAGCCCCGAGCGAGGGACTTTTTTTGACACTGAAGCTTTCTTT. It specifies CASSPERGTFFDTEAFF. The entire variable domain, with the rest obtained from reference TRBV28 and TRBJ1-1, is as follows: DVKVTQSSRYLVKRTGEKVFLECVQDMDHENMFWYRQDPGLGLRLIYFSYDVKMKEKGDIPEGYSVSREKKERFSLILESASTNQTSMYLCASSPERGTFFDTEAFFGQGTRLTVV.

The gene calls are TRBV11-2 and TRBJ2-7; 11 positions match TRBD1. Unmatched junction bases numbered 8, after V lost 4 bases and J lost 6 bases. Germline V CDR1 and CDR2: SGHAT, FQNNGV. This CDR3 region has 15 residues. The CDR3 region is CASSWRDRGSSEQYF. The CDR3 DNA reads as TGTGCCAGCAGCTGGCGGGACAGGGGGTCGAGCGAGCAGTACTTC.

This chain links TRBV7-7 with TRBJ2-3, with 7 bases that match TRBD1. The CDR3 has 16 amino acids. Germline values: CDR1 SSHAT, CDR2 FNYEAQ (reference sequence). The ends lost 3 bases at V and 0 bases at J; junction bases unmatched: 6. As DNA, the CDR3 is TGTGCCAGCAGCTTGGGGGACAGCTTGAGCACAGATACGCAGTATTTT. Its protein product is CASSLGDSLSTDTQYF.

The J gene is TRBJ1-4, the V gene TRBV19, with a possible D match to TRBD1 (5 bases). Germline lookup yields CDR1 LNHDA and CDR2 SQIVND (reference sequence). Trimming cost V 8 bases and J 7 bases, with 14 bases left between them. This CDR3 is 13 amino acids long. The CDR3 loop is CASQGRDSEKLFF. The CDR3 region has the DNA TGTGCCAGTCAGGGAAGGGACTCTGAAAAACTGTTTTTT.

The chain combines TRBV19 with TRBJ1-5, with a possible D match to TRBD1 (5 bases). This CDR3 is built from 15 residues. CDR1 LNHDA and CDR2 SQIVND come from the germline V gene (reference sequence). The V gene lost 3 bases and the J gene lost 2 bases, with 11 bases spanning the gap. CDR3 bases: TGTGCCAGTAGTATGGGCAGGGCAGGCAATCAGCCCCAGCATTTT. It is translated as CASSMGRAGNQPQHF. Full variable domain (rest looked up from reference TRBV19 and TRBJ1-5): DGGITQSPKYLFRKEGQNVTLSCEQNLNHDAMYWYRQDPGQGLRLIYYSQIVNDFQKGDIAEGYSVSREKKESFPLTVTSAQKNPTAFYLCASSMGRAGNQPQHFGDGTRLSIL.

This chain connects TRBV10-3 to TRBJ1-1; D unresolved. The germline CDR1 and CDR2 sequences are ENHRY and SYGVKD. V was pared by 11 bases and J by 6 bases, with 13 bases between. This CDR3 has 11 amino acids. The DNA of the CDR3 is TGTGCCGCCGGTGAGGTGTCTGAAGCTTTCTTT. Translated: CAAGEVSEAFF.

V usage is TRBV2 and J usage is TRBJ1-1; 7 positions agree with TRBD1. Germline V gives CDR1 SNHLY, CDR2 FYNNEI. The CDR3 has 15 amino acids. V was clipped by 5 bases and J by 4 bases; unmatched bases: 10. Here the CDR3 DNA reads TGTGCCAGCAGTACCTCGTTAGGGGGCGGCACTGAAGCTTTCTTT. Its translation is CASSTSLGGGTEAFF.

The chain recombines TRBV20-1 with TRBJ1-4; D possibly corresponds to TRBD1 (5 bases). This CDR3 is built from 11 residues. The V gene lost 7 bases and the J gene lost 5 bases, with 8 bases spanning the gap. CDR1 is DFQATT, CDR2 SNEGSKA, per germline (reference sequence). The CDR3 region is CSGQRNEKLFF. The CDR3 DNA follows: TGCAGTGGACAGAGAAATGAAAAACTGTTTTTT.

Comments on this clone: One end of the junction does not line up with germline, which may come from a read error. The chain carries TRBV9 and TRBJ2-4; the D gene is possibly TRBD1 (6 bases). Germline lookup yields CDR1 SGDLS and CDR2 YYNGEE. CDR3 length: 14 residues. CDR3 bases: TGTGCCAGCAGCGTCATGGAACAGGGAAACAGTCAGTACTTC. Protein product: CASSVMEQGNSQYF. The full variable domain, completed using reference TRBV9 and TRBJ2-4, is DSGVTQTPKHLITATGQRVTLRCSPRSGDLSVYWYQQSLDQGLQFLIQYYNGEERAKGNILERFSAQQFPDLHSELNLSSLELGDSALYFCASSVMEQGNSQYFGAGTRLSVL.

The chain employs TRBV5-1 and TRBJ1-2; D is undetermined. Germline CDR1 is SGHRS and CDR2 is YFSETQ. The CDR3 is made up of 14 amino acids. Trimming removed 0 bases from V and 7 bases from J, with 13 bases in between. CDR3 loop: CASSLDTRPGGYTF. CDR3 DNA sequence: TGCGCCAGCAGCTTGGATACCCGTCCGGGTGGCTACACCTTC.

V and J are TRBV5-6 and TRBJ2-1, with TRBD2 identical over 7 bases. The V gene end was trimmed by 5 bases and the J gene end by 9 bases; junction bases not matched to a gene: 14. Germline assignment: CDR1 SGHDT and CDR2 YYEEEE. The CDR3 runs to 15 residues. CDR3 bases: TGTGCCAGCAGATCGACTCGGGGAGGGGCGGCTGAGCAGTTCTTC. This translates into CASRSTRGGAAEQFF.

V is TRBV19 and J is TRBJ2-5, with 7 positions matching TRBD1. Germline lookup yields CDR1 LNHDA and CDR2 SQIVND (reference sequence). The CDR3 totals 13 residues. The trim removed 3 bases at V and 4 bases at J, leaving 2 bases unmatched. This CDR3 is CASSINRGETQYF. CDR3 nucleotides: TGTGCCAGTAGTATCAACAGGGGAGAGACCCAGTACTTC.

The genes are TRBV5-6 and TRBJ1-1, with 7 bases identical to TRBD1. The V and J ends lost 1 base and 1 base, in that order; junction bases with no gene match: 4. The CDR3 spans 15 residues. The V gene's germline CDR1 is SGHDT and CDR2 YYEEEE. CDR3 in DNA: TGTGCCAGCAGCTTGATGCCAGGGGGGAACACTGAAGCTTTCTTT. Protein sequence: CASSLMPGGNTEAFF.

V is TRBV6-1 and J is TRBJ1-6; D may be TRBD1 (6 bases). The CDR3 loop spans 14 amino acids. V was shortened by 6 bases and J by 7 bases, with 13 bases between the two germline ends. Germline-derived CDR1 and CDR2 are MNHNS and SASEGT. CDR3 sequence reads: CASSEGVSNSPLHF. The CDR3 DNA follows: TGTGCCAGCAGCGAGGGGGTATCGAATTCACCCCTCCACTTT.